This T cell receptor beta chain was obtained from a study of glioma-infiltrating T cells. The iRepertoire nested amplicon-rescue multiplex PCR amplified TCR alpha and beta CDR3s from RNA. TCRdb independently ran MiXCR on the multiplex PCR reads; one entry per CDR3 protein. The sample lists over 120,000 distinct CDR3 sequences, 39% occurring once. Trimming pared 1 base from V and 7 bases from J, leaving 11 bases between. CDR1 is LGHNA and CDR2 is YSLEER in the germline V gene. The CDR3 is 14 residues long. The clonotype comes from a human donor with low-grade glioma or glioblastoma, undergoing nonglioma brain surgery, or in good health (not recorded which). The genes are TRBV4-3 and TRBJ2-1, with TRBD1 as a possible D gene (5 bases). The sequencing input was glioma tissue, nonneoplastic brain tissue, or PBMCs (not recorded which). CDR3 in amino acids: CASSQVFRENEQFF. DNA of the CDR3: TGCGCCAGCAGCCAAGTATTCAGGGAAAATGAGCAGTTCTTC.